Each of the 20 T cell receptor beta chains below was sequenced from the same sample in a study of blood T cell repertoires in COVID-19. Assay: immunoSEQ multiplex PCR; the TCRdb copy retains only in-frame clones and omits some. The top ten hold around 1.9% of the sample, which has 250,000 or so clones, around 90% seen once. The sample taken for sequencing was peripheral blood. The receptors stem from a woman aged 60-70 years with COVID-19, enrolled during active disease.

The chain couples TRBV27 to TRBJ1-2; TRBD1 aligns across 8 bases. V shed 5 bases, J shed 6 bases, and the junction held 11 bases outside the gene matches. CDR1 is MNHEY, CDR2 SMNVEV, per germline (reference sequence). CDR3 length: 15 residues. The CDR3 DNA is TGTGCCAGCAGTCTCTACTGGACAGGGAATCATGGCTACACCTTC. This encodes CASSLYWTGNHGYTF.

The chain links TRBV14 to TRBJ2-2; 7 bases map to TRBD1. CDR3 length: 15 amino acids. CDR1 and CDR2 (germline): SGHDN, FVKESK. Trimming removed 5 bases from V and 4 bases from J; junction bases left unmatched: 7. CDR3 region: CASSGMTGPTGELFF. CDR3 nucleotides: TGTGCCAGCAGCGGCATGACAGGGCCCACCGGGGAGCTGTTTTTT.

This clone is a singleton in its sample. The chain couples TRBV15 to TRBJ1-2, with D tentatively TRBD1 (6 bases). Between the trimmed V and J ends, which lost 0 bases and 4 bases, there was a span of 15 bases. Germline CDR1 and CDR2: LNHNV and YYDKDF (reference sequence). The CDR3 is made up of 16 amino acids. CDR3 region: CATSRDLQQGSYGYTF. The CDR3 DNA sequence: TGTGCCACCAGCAGAGATCTTCAACAGGGAAGCTATGGCTACACCTTC.

CDR3 sequence reads: CASSSLPGQGVSDTQYF. CDR3 DNA: TGTGCCAGTAGTTCTCTCCCGGGACAGGGGGTCTCAGATACGCAGTATTTT. The chain uses TRBV19 and TRBJ2-3; 11 bases line up with TRBD1. V lost 5 bases to trimming and J lost 4 bases; unmatched junction nucleotides: 11. The CDR3 is made up of 17 amino acids. CDR1 and CDR2 from the germline V gene are LNHDA and SQIVND (reference sequence).

Turning to this clone: Within the sample, other DNA sequences also encode this same CDR3. The chain combines TRBV3-1 (or the pseudogene TRBV3-2) with TRBJ1-4; 10 bases align to TRBD1. Losses at the gene ends were 0 bases for V and 8 bases for J; bases not matched to a gene: 6. CDR1 is LGHDT, CDR2 YNNKEL, per germline (reference sequence). The length of the CDR3 is 16 residues. The CDR3 spells CASSQDRGTGDEKLFF. The CDR3, as DNA: TGTGCCAGCAGCCAAGATCGAGGGACAGGGGACGAAAAACTGTTTTTT.

The gene calls are TRBV4-2 and TRBJ1-2, with a tentative D call TRBD1 (5 bases). V was trimmed by 0 bases and J by 2 bases, leaving 10 bases between them. Germline lookup yields CDR1 LGHNA and CDR2 YNFKEQ. The CDR3 loop spans 15 amino acids. The CDR3 coding sequence is TGTGCCAGCAGCCAAGATCATGGGGGGAACTATGGCTACACCTTC. Translating it yields CASSQDHGGNYGYTF.

This clone occurred once. A junction end diverges from the germline sequence, so it may reflect a read error. The chain has TRBV5-1 and TRBJ2-1; D is possibly TRBD1 (6 bases). Germline CDR1 and CDR2: SGHRS and YFSETQ. CDR3 length equals 14 residues. The CDR3 DNA reads TGCGCCAGCAGCTTGACAGGGTCCTCCAATGAGCAGTTCTTC. It translates to CASSLTGSSNEQFF.

The rearrangement links TRBV19 to TRBJ1-5; D possibly corresponds to TRBD1 (5 bases). Germline assignment: CDR1 LNHDA and CDR2 SQIVND (reference sequence). The V and J ends lost 4 bases and 4 bases respectively, with 11 bases between them. This CDR3 region has 14 residues. CDR3 sequence: CASSTGITNQPQHF. The CDR3 DNA reads as TGTGCCAGTAGTACAGGGATAACTAATCAGCCCCAGCATTTT.

This chain joins TRBV9 and TRBJ2-5, with D perhaps TRBD1 (5 bases). The CDR3 has 14 residues. Looked up from germline, CDR1 is SGDLS and CDR2 is YYNGEE. V lost 2 bases, J lost 5 bases, and 13 bases lay in between. CDR3 in DNA: TGTGCCAGCAGCGTGGACACCTCGCGGGAGACCCAGTACTTC. It codes for CASSVDTSRETQYF.

The V call is TRBV30, the J call TRBJ1-6; TRBD1 matches 7 bases. V lost 3 bases, J lost 7 bases, and 6 bases stayed unmatched. The CDR3 spans 14 residues. CDR1 is GTSNPN, CDR2 SVGIG, per germline (reference sequence). Here the CDR3 DNA reads TGTGCCTGGAGACAGGGGTTGTTGAATTCACCCCTCCACTTT. Protein product: CAWRQGLLNSPLHF.

This chain connects TRBV6-5 to TRBJ1-3, with TRBD1 identical over 9 bases. CDR3 length equals 16 residues. The germline gives CDR1 MNHEY, CDR2 SVGAGI. The junction had 4 bases not matched to a gene; V was cut back by 0 bases and J by 4 bases. The CDR3 DNA sequence: TGTGCCAGCAGTTACTCGGACAGGGGAGGAGGAAACACCATATATTTT. Protein sequence: CASSYSDRGGGNTIYF.

This clone appeared a single time. The CDR3 region has the DNA TGTGCCAGCAGCTTACCGGGACAAAGCTATGGCTACACCTTC. This codes for CASSLPGQSYGYTF. The J gene is TRBJ1-2, the V gene TRBV3-1 (or the pseudogene TRBV3-2); possibly TRBD1 for D (6 bases). Trimming cost V 5 bases and J 4 bases, with 14 bases left between them. Germline lookup yields CDR1 LGHDT and CDR2 YNNKEL (reference sequence). The CDR3 runs 14 residues.

V is TRBV9 and J is TRBJ1-1; D is uncertain. Germline lookup yields CDR1 SGDLS and CDR2 YYNGEE. The CDR3 spans 14 residues. Trimming removed 0 bases at V and 1 base at J, with 7 bases between. The DNA for the CDR3 is TGTGCCAGCAGCGTAGAACAAACGAACACTGAAGCTTTCTTT. Amino acids: CASSVEQTNTEAFF. Complete variable domain (other parts from reference TRBV9 and TRBJ1-1): DSGVTQTPKHLITATGQRVTLRCSPRSGDLSVYWYQQSLDQGLQFLIQYYNGEERAKGNILERFSAQQFPDLHSELNLSSLELGDSALYFCASSVEQTNTEAFFGQGTRLTVV.

The chain recombines TRBV5-1 with TRBJ2-3, with 14 bases aligning to TRBD2. CDR3 length equals 14 residues. CDR1 is SGHRS, CDR2 YFSETQ, per germline. The trim removed 6 bases at V and 4 bases at J, leaving 1 base unmatched. In DNA form, the CDR3 reads TGCGCCAGCATGACTAGCGGGGGGGCAGATACGCAGTATTTT. Translation gives CASMTSGGADTQYF. Together with reference TRBV5-1 and TRBJ2-3, the CDR3 gives the full variable domain: KAGVTQTPRYLIKTRGQQVTLSCSPISGHRSVSWYQQTPGQGLQFLFEYFSETQRNKGNFPGRFSGRQFSNSRSEMNVSTLELGDSALYLCASMTSGGADTQYFGPGTRLTVL.

This clone was counted between two and nine times. The sample has other DNA sequences that encode this CDR3 too. V is TRBV7-8 and J is TRBJ1-4, with 9 bases aligning to TRBD1. This CDR3 region has 15 residues. V dropped 1 base and J dropped 7; count of bases not matched to a gene: 4. Germline V gene sequence: CDR1 SGHVS, CDR2 FQNEAQ. The CDR3 here is CASSLVTGGGEKLFF. CDR3 coding DNA: TGTGCCAGCAGCTTAGTTACAGGGGGCGGTGAAAAACTGTTTTTT.

This clone was picked up one time. The rearrangement uses TRBV25-1 and TRBJ1-1; TRBD1 is a possible D gene (5 bases). V was trimmed by 3 bases and J by 0 bases, leaving 11 bases between them. Germline V gene sequence: CDR1 MGHDK, CDR2 SYGVNS. This CDR3 is built from 15 residues. CDR3 DNA sequence: TGTGCCAGCAGTGAGCGGGACGGGATGAACACTGAAGCTTTCTTT. It translates to CASSERDGMNTEAFF.

The chain combines TRBV7-3 with TRBJ2-3; TRBD1 is a possible D gene (5 bases). Trimming stripped 4 bases from V and 5 bases from J, with 10 bases between. The CDR3 is 13 residues long. CDR1 SGHTA and CDR2 FQGTGA come from the germline V gene. The CDR3 spells CASSSQGEDTQYF. In nucleotides, the CDR3 is TGTGCCAGCAGCTCACAAGGGGAAGATACGCAGTATTTT. Filled out from reference TRBV7-3 and TRBJ2-3, the complete variable domain reads GAGVSQTPSNKVTEKGKYVELRCDPISGHTALYWYRQSLGQGPEFLIYFQGTGAADDSGLPNDRFFAVRPEGSVSTLKIQRTERGDSAVYLCASSSQGEDTQYFGPGTRLTVL.

The rearrangement uses TRBV7-8 and TRBJ2-7, with TRBD1 matching 9 bases. The germline V gene encodes CDR1 SGHVS and CDR2 FQNEAQ. The CDR3 spans 16 residues. Trimming removed 6 bases from V and 1 base from J; junction bases left unmatched: 10. CDR3 protein: CASSLNRDRASYEQYF. The CDR3 DNA sequence: TGTGCCAGCAGTCTTAATAGGGACAGGGCTTCCTACGAGCAGTACTTC. The entire variable domain, with the rest obtained from reference TRBV7-8 and TRBJ2-7, is as follows: GAGVSQSPRYKVAKRGQDVALRCDPISGHVSLFWYQQALGQGPEFLTYFQNEAQLDKSGLPSDRFFAERPEGSVSTLKIQRTQQEDSAVYLCASSLNRDRASYEQYFGPGTRLTVT.

In this sample, this clone turned up once. The chain carries TRBV7-3 and TRBJ2-2; D call uncertain. CDR1 and CDR2 from the germline V gene are SGHTA and FQGTGA. The CDR3 contains 13 residues. The V and J ends lost 4 bases and 1 base respectively, with 4 bases between them. The CDR3 reads CASSSRNTGELFF. The CDR3 DNA sequence: TGTGCCAGCAGCTCCAGGAACACCGGGGAGCTGTTTTTT.

The CDR3 sequence: CASSAQGDTEAFF. CDR3 sequence (DNA): TGTGCCAGCAGCGCGCAGGGGGACACTGAAGCTTTCTTT. The chain combines TRBV9 with TRBJ1-1; TRBD1 matches 7 bases. V shed 3 bases, J shed 3 bases, and the junction held 2 bases outside the gene matches. The CDR3 extends over 13 amino acids. Germline assignment: CDR1 SGDLS and CDR2 YYNGEE.